A selection of T cell receptor beta chains follows, all from one sample in a study of blood T cell repertoires in COVID-19. Repertoires were generated with immunoSEQ multiplex PCR, while TCRdb's copy carries only in-frame clones and drops some. The data contain a few hundred thousand clones, roughly 85% of them singletons. The sequenced sample consisted of peripheral blood. All receptors come from a woman younger than 30 with acute or convalescent COVID-19. Both conserved end residues are part of each CDR3. The order of the fields is J gene, V gene, clone size, D gene, CDR3 protein, CDR3 DNA. The D gene is left open where the match is weak. Some rows have no size entry. The others give once, few or many, or a class for an expanded clone.

>TRBJ1-1|TRBV19|many|TRBD1
CASSTQGQGGTEAFF
TGTGCCAGTAGTACCCAAGGACAGGGAGGAACTGAAGCTTTCTTT
>TRBJ2-1|TRBV11-1|NA|NA
CASSTRRVNEQFF
TGTGCCAGCAGCACGAGGAGGGTTAATGAGCAGTTCTTC
>TRBJ1-4|TRBV20-1|NA|NA
CSASGSSFNEKLFF
TGCAGTGCTAGTGGTTCGAGCTTTAATGAAAAACTGTTTTTT
>TRBJ1-2|TRBV27|few|NA
CASSFSGLAGYTF
TGTGCCAGCAGTTTTTCAGGACTCGCCGGCTACACCTTC
>TRBJ2-4|TRBV11-2|NA|NA
CASSRWLGEGKNIQYF
TGTGCCAGCAGCCGTTGGCTGGGAGAAGGCAAAAACATTCAGTACTTC
>TRBJ2-1|TRBV11-2|few|NA
CATSLSRVYNEQFF
TGTGCCACCAGCTTATCCAGGGTCTACAATGAGCAGTTCTTC
>TRBJ1-2|TRBV9|NA|NA
CASSVGGVSVGYTF
TGTGCCAGCAGCGTAGGGGGGGTGTCTGTTGGCTACACCTTC
>TRBJ1-2|TRBV3-1/TRBV3-2|NA|NA
CASSQGAADYTF
TGTGCCAGCAGCCAGGGGGCCGCGGACTACACCTTC
>TRBJ1-6|TRBV28|NA|NA
CASSIQGFNSPLHF
TGTGCCAGCAGTATACAGGGATTTAATTCACCCCTCCACTTT
>TRBJ1-2|TRBV2|NA|TRBD1
CASSETGVGYGYTF
TGTGCCAGCAGTGAGACAGGGGTTGGGTATGGCTACACCTTC
>TRBJ2-7|TRBV5-6|NA|TRBD1
CASSWGTGGSEQYF
TGTGCCAGCAGCTGGGGGACAGGGGGTTCCGAGCAGTACTTC
>TRBJ2-5|TRBV3-1/TRBV3-2|NA|TRBD1
CASSLKGTARQETQYF
TGTGCCAGCAGCCTAAAGGGGACAGCTAGGCAAGAGACCCAGTACTTC
>TRBJ1-1|TRBV19|NA|NA
CASAVREDTEAFF
TGTGCCAGTGCGGTCAGGGAGGACACTGAAGCTTTCTTT
>TRBJ1-4|TRBV27|NA|TRBD1
CASSLNRDRGATNEKLFF
TGTGCCAGCAGTTTAAACCGGGACAGGGGGGCAACTAATGAAAAACTGTTTTTT
>TRBJ2-7|TRBV6-5|NA|TRBD1
CASSFRQGSYEQYF
TGTGCCAGCAGTTTTCGACAGGGGTCCTACGAGCAGTACTTC
>TRBJ2-7|TRBV11-2|NA|TRBD2
CASRLTGLAGGPGYEQYF
TGTGCCAGCAGATTAACAGGACTAGCGGGAGGGCCGGGTTACGAGCAGTACTTC
>TRBJ1-2|TRBV6-5|NA|TRBD1
CASSTGGGYTF
TGTGCCAGCAGCACAGGGGGGGGCTACACCTTC
>TRBJ1-3|TRBV28|few|NA
CASSFYHQGGNTIYF
TGTGCCAGCAGTTTCTATCATCAGGGAGGAAACACCATATATTTT
>TRBJ1-4|TRBV9|NA|NA
CASSVAGRSNEKLFF
TGTGCCAGCAGCGTAGCTGGCAGGTCTAATGAAAAACTGTTTTTT
>TRBJ1-5|TRBV19|NA|TRBD1
CASIGTGASNQPQHF
TGTGCCAGTATCGGGACAGGGGCTAGCAATCAGCCCCAGCATTTT
>TRBJ1-6|TRBV7-9|NA|NA
CASSSDSWTPLHF
TGTGCCAGCAGTTCGGACAGTTGGACACCCCTCCACTTT
>TRBJ2-3|TRBV3-1/TRBV3-2|NA|TRBD2
CASSQDLAGGSTDTQYF
TGTGCCAGCAGCCAAGATTTGGCGGGGGGGAGCACAGATACGCAGTATTTT
>TRBJ1-6|TRBV6-5|NA|TRBD1
CASTLRGQGSPLHF
TGTGCCAGCACTCTCAGGGGGCAAGGTTCACCCCTCCACTTT
>TRBJ2-5|TRBV6-5|NA|NA
CASSGLRQVQETQYF
TGTGCCAGCAGCGGCCTGAGACAGGTCCAAGAGACCCAGTACTTC
>TRBJ1-2|TRBV5-6|NA|TRBD1
CASSLYTGVNGYTF
TGTGCCAGCAGCTTGTACACAGGGGTTAATGGCTACACCTTC
>TRBJ1-6|TRBV11-2|NA|TRBD1
CASTSGQGYSPLHF
TGTGCCAGCACCTCTGGACAGGGATATTCACCCCTCCACTTT
>TRBJ2-3|TRBV5-6|NA|TRBD2
CASSSSGSTDTQYF
TGTGCCAGCAGCTCTAGCGGAAGCACAGATACGCAGTATTTT
>TRBJ2-2|TRBV7-3|few|NA
CASSSTGELFF
TGTGCCAGCAGCTCGACCGGGGAGCTGTTTTTT
>TRBJ1-1|TRBV7-6|NA|NA
CASSLELQGLTEAFF
TGTGCCAGCAGCTTAGAATTGCAGGGGCTCACTGAAGCTTTCTTT
>TRBJ2-7|TRBV3-1/TRBV3-2|NA|TRBD2
CATGLAGVNEQYF
TGTGCCACCGGACTAGCGGGAGTAAACGAGCAGTACTTC
>TRBJ1-1|TRBV9|NA|NA
CASSPAIQGTEAFF
TGTGCCAGCAGCCCAGCCATACAGGGTACTGAAGCTTTCTTT
>TRBJ2-2|TRBV7-5|few|NA
CARSLDRQEGTGELFF
TGTGCCAGAAGCTTGGACCGTCAGGAGGGCACCGGGGAGCTGTTTTTT
>TRBJ2-4|TRBV19|NA|TRBD1
CATASGQGGIQYF
TGTGCCACCGCCTCGGGACAGGGCGGAATTCAGTACTTC
>TRBJ2-7|TRBV29-1|NA|TRBD1
CSVRTGSSYEQYF
TGCAGCGTTCGGACAGGGTCCTCCTACGAGCAGTACTTC
>TRBJ1-2|TRBV5-6|few|TRBD1
CASSPMMDRGYGYTF
TGTGCCAGCAGCCCTATGATGGACAGGGGCTATGGCTACACCTTC
>TRBJ1-1|TRBV28|NA|TRBD1
CASSETGEGDTEAFF
TGTGCCAGCAGCGAAACAGGGGAAGGAGACACTGAAGCTTTCTTT
>TRBJ1-2|TRBV2|NA|NA
CASQGGYGYTF
TGTGCCAGCCAGGGAGGCTATGGCTACACCTTC
>TRBJ1-4|TRBV10-3|NA|NA
CATGGAPNEKLFF
TGTGCCACCGGCGGGGCCCCCAATGAAAAACTGTTTTTT
>TRBJ2-3|TRBV9|NA|NA
CASSVVATDTQYF
TGTGCCAGCAGCGTAGTGGCCACAGATACGCAGTATTTT
>TRBJ1-1|TRBV5-1|NA|NA
CASSLFLETDRRTENTEAFF
TGCGCCAGCAGCTTGTTTCTGGAGACGGATCGACGAACCGAGAACACTGAAGCTTTCTTT
>TRBJ2-5|TRBV6-6|NA|TRBD1
CASTDRAWEETQYF
TGTGCCAGCACAGACAGGGCTTGGGAAGAGACCCAGTACTTC
>TRBJ1-3|TRBV7-8|few|TRBD1
CASSSDRAGNTIYF
TGTGCCAGCAGCTCGGACAGGGCCGGAAACACCATATATTTT
>TRBJ2-1|TRBV2|NA|TRBD2
CASSEDSGRANEQFF
TGTGCCAGCAGTGAAGATAGCGGGAGGGCCAATGAGCAGTTCTTC
>TRBJ2-2|TRBV30|NA|NA
CAWSRLFDTGELFF
TGTGCCTGGAGCCGACTCTTTGACACCGGGGAGCTGTTTTTT
>TRBJ2-7|TRBV2|NA|NA
CASWGEGESSEQYF
TGTGCCAGCTGGGGGGAGGGGGAAAGTTCCGAGCAGTACTTC
>TRBJ2-1|TRBV23-1|once|TRBD2
CASSHRGTSGDTAYNEQFF
TGCGCCAGCAGTCATCGAGGGACTAGCGGGGATACCGCCTACAATGAGCAGTTCTTC
>TRBJ2-5|TRBV10-3|NA|TRBD2
CAIRDPGLATQETQYF
TGTGCCATCAGGGACCCGGGACTAGCGACACAAGAGACCCAGTACTTC
>TRBJ1-4|TRBV28|NA|TRBD1
CASSPGQVLNEKLFF
TGTGCCAGCAGTCCGGGACAGGTGCTAAATGAAAAACTGTTTTTT
>TRBJ2-1|TRBV18|NA|TRBD1
CASSPSRQGEEQFF
TGTGCCAGCTCACCTAGCCGACAGGGAGAGGAGCAGTTCTTC
>TRBJ2-1|TRBV28|NA|TRBD2
CASSPTTSGRNEQFF
TGTGCCAGCAGTCCGACGACTAGCGGGAGGAATGAGCAGTTCTTC
>TRBJ1-2|TRBV5-6|NA|TRBD1
CASSLAGTGVGGYGYTF
TGTGCCAGCAGCTTGGCCGGGACAGGGGTAGGTGGCTATGGCTACACCTTC
>TRBJ1-2|TRBV5-5|NA|TRBD1
CASSQDRGVYGYTF
TGTGCCAGCAGTCAGGACAGGGGGGTCTATGGCTACACCTTC
>TRBJ1-2|TRBV19|NA|NA
CASSPEGAGANYGYTF
TGTGCCAGTAGCCCCGAGGGTGCGGGAGCTAACTATGGCTACACCTTC
>TRBJ2-3|TRBV6-5|NA|TRBD2
CASTPAGVVHTQYF
TGTGCCAGCACCCCGGCGGGAGTGGTCCATACGCAGTATTTT
>TRBJ2-3|TRBV27|NA|TRBD1
CASSSRGSPSTDTQYF
TGTGCCAGCAGTTCCAGGGGGTCCCCTAGCACAGATACGCAGTATTTT
>TRBJ2-6|TRBV19|few|TRBD1
CASSIGQGPSGANVLTF
TGTGCCAGTAGTATCGGACAGGGTCCATCTGGGGCCAACGTCCTGACTTTC